This TCR beta chain was recorded in a study of glioma-infiltrating T cells. This clonotype was seen a few times. Amplification of TCR alpha and beta CDR3 regions from RNA used iRepertoire nested multiplex PCR. One entry per CDR3 protein, called by TCRdb with MiXCR from the multiplex PCR reads. The data contain a few hundred thousand distinct CDR3 sequences, roughly two fifths of them singletons. Germline V lookup: CDR1 SGHTA, CDR2 FQGNSA. The V end was cut by 0 bases, the J end by 10 bases, with 19 bases between. There are 15 residues in the CDR3. The rearrangement uses TRBV7-2 and TRBJ2-7; D remains ambiguous. This sequence was found in a human donor with low-grade glioma or glioblastoma, undergoing nonglioma brain surgery, or in good health (not recorded which). The sequenced material came from glioma tissue, nonneoplastic brain tissue, or PBMCs (not recorded which). The CDR3 loop is CASSLAYSHPEAQYF. CDR3 bases: TGTGCCAGCAGCTTAGCGTATAGCCACCCAGAGGCTCAGTACTTC. Looking up the rest from reference TRBV7-2 and TRBJ2-7 gives the full variable domain: GAGVSQSPSNKVTEKGKDVELRCDPISGHTALYWYRQSLGQGLEFLIYFQGNSAPDKSGLPSDRFSAERTGGSVSTLTIQRTQQEDSAVYLCASSLAYSHPEAQYFGPGTRLTVT.